The T cell receptor beta chain described here comes from a study of blood T cell repertoires in COVID-19. Study background: Both acute and convalescent COVID-19 samples were obtained from the United States, Italy and Spain. Sources were T cells, B-cell-depleted T cells, or PBMCs; the material itself was cDNA or gDNA.

Original processing notes: Estimation of nucleated cell counts was performed using reference gene primer amplification. Some clones are missing from TCRdb's copy, which holds only in-frame ones; the method was immunoSEQ multiplex PCR. The V and J calls and clone size are taken from that table; D and trimming were inferred from the DNA. The sample has some 220,000 clones, around 80% seen once. V shed 0 bases, J shed 4 bases, and the junction held 8 bases outside the gene matches. This CDR3 comprises 16 residues. Germline CDR1 SGHVS, CDR2 FQNEAQ. The source of this sequence is a man aged 50-59 years with active or convalescent COVID-19. Sequencing used peripheral blood. This rearrangement joins TRBV7-8 to TRBJ1-2; TRBD1 agrees at 7 bases. CDR3 in amino acids: CASSLARQGLGYGYTF. CDR3 in DNA: TGTGCCAGCAGCTTAGCGAGACAGGGACTAGGCTATGGCTACACCTTC. Looking up the rest from reference TRBV7-8 and TRBJ1-2 gives the full variable domain: GAGVSQSPRYKVAKRGQDVALRCDPISGHVSLFWYQQALGQGPEFLTYFQNEAQLDKSGLPSDRFFAERPEGSVSTLKIQRTQQEDSAVYLCASSLARQGLGYGYTFGSGTRLTVV.